This T cell receptor (beta chain) emerged from a study of T cell changes during pregnancy in multiple sclerosis. The germline gives CDR1 SGHTA, CDR2 FQGNSA. With 7 bases removed from V and 0 bases from J, the gap between germline ends came to 15 bases. The CDR3 length is 15 residues. Measured with immunoSEQ multiplex PCR; TCRdb has only the in-frame clones, and not every one. The sample includes fewer than 25,000 clones, about 90% seen only once; the top ten take around 0.69%. Specimen: CD4+ T cells from peripheral blood mononuclear cells, collected in the third trimester of pregnancy. The source of this sequence is a female donor in good health, enrolled as a control in a pregnancy study. The V call is TRBV7-2, the J call TRBJ2-5; D ambiguous. The CDR3 is CASTPEVADQETQYF. The CDR3 bases are TGTGCCAGCACCCCTGAGGTAGCCGACCAAGAGACCCAGTACTTC.